This TCR beta chain was found in a study of cytomegalovirus exposure and HLA in healthy donors. Broader study findings: Later analysis showed most CMV-associated TCR beta chains appearing HLA-restricted. Rare TCR sequences dominated, though some public TCRs recurred in many donors. A classifier reportedly called cytomegalovirus status with high sensitivity and specificity.

13 Jbeta primers and 60 Vbeta primers were used for the PCR. The method was immunoSEQ multiplex PCR; TCRdb's version includes in-frame clones alone and lacks a portion of them. Of about 150,000 clones in the sample, approximately 80% were seen once. As regards this clone: Its antigen remains unknown.

Donors counted as nominally healthy when sampled, yet unrecorded immune exposures were likely. The clonotype originates from a female donor in good health and CMV-seropositive. The sequencing sample was made of PBMCs.

In DNA, the CDR3 is TGTGCCAGCAGCGGGACAGCCGGCAATGAGCAGTTCTTC. The encoded protein is CASSGTAGNEQFF. The V and J genes are TRBV9 and TRBJ2-1, with a weak D call TRBD1 (6 bases). Germline V gene data show CDR1 as SGDLS and CDR2 as YYNGEE. The CDR3 is 13 amino acids. Trimming shortened V by 3 bases and J by 6 bases, and 10 bases separated the two germline ends.